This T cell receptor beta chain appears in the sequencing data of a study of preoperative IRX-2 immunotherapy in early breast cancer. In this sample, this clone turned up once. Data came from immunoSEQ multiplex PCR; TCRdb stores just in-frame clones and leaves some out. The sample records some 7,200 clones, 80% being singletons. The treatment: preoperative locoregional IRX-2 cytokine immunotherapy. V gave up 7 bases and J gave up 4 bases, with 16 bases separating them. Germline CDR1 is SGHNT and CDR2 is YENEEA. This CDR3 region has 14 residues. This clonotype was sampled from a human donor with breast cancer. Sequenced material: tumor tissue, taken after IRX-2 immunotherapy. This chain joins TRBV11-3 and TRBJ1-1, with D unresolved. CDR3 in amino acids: CASTSLKPGTEAFF. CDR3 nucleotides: TGTGCCAGCACCTCCCTAAAGCCGGGCACTGAAGCTTTCTTT.